This T cell receptor (beta chain) was sequenced for a study of T cells in Graves' hyperthyroidism and ophthalmopathy (dated by TCRdb to the late 2010s). Looking at the study overall: Peripheral blood samples were taken at initial diagnosis, before any treatment was given. In addition, the study compared T-cell repertoires in thyroid tissue and in blood from roughly six Graves' hyperthyroidism patients. The roughly 100 discovery patients were randomly divided into training and test sets at a 7:3 ratio. To identify TCR V-J signatures that set the groups apart, the researchers used a discovery cohort of 100 patients, made up of 40 to 45 with Graves' ophthalmopathy and 55 to 65 with stable Graves' hyperthyroidism. Whether ophthalmopathy could be predicted prospectively was tested in an independent validation cohort made up of 18 to 20 hyperthyroidism patients plus 17 patients who later progressed to ophthalmopathy. After sampling, hyperthyroidism patients received methimazole starting at 30 mg daily, and ophthalmopathy patients received high-dose intravenous methylprednisolone. According to the paper, TCR Vbeta CDR3 sequencing was carried out on some 140 peripheral blood samples, which came from about 45 ophthalmopathy, under 80 hyperthyroidism and approximately 17 progressor patients.

The TCR beta CDR3 regions were amplified from RNA transcripts. A first-round RT-PCR of the TCR CDR3 used the HTBI primer set with the Qiagen OneStep RT-PCR kit. The libraries were constructed in a second round of multiplex PCR and then size-selected and purified. Libraries were sequenced paired-end with 100 bp reads on an Illumina HiSeq2000. Per the original workflow: SOAPnuke was used to process the raw data, with reads discarded if the reads contained adapters or uncalled bases, had a mean Phred below 15, or lacked an exact constant-primer or identifier match. High-quality paired reads were merged with COPE v1.2.5, and unique nucleotide sequences were defined as clonotypes. MiTCR v1.1 was used to align clonotypes to the IMGT TRBV, TRBD and TRBJ reference segments. The analysis was restricted to V-J combinations with a frequency above 0.0001, which together covered 99% to 99.2% of the repertoires. A TCS score was defined as the ratio between F50 (clonal expansion) and ExV (chaos), using BLOSUM62-based TCRdist between CDR3 peptides within each V-J. Welch's t-statistics and random forest reduced fewer than 550 V-J features to under 15, which were used in a naive Bayes classifier (R e1071). The similarity between thyroid and blood repertoires was quantified using the Morisita-Horn index. TCRdb reworked the public reads: Q25 trimming with fastp, MiXCR clone assembly, productive beta chains retained. Identical CDR3 proteins give one entry, which carries the most common genes and DNA. These V and J calls derive from TCRdb rather than the authors' analysis. The sample table lists roughly 560,000 distinct CDR3 sequences, roughly 14% of them with a count of one. Clones ranked in the top ten supply around 4.5% of the sample.

The cysteine opens and the phenylalanine closes a CDR3 of 15 amino acids. Just CDR3 DNA is preserved here, 45 bases in frame from base 1. The trim is 3 bases for V and 5 bases for J, with a gap of 17 bases between the germline ends. CDR1 MNHEY and CDR2 SMNVEV were looked up in the germline V gene (reference sequence). Worth noting for this clonotype: Its antigen is still unknown. No much larger clone is present one base from it, and per-base qualities are unavailable.

Ophthalmopathy patients had moderately to severely active disease, with a Clinical Activity Score of 3 or more, a NOSPECS grade of 4 or more, and a disease duration of less than 3 months. Patients with uncontrolled infections, other autoimmune diseases, pregnancy or lactation were excluded. Diagnoses were established on the basis of clinical symptoms, serum thyroxine and TRAb, thyroid ultrasound, and orbital computed tomography. Ficoll-Paque density gradient centrifugation was used to isolate PBMCs from around 10 ml of fresh peripheral blood. Total RNA was extracted with Trizol reagent, and quality was checked on an Agilent 2100 Bioanalyzer. The study at large found these results: Most expanded thyroid clonotypes (frequency above 0.001) were also detected in blood, suggesting blood repertoires may reflect thyroid immune responses. Sample size was not statistically predetermined, and blinding of investigators to group allocation was not performed. In cross-validation, a model built on a 13 V-J signature told ophthalmopathy apart from stable hyperthyroidism with roughly 87% sensitivity and 81% to 82% specificity, and in testing the same model reached 80%/75%. In validation, progression to ophthalmopathy was predicted by the model with almost 71% sensitivity and approximately 78% specificity, a median of around 5.9 months before onset.

The TCR was taken from a woman aged 40 to 50 with Graves' ophthalmopathy. The sequencing input was blood. The sequence joins TRBV27 to TRBJ2-7; TRBD2 is a possible D gene, resting on 6 matching bases. The CDR3 amino acid sequence is: CASSFGRGIYDEQYF. The DNA is TGTGCCAGCAGTTTCGGGCGGGGTATTTACGACGAGCAGTACTTC.